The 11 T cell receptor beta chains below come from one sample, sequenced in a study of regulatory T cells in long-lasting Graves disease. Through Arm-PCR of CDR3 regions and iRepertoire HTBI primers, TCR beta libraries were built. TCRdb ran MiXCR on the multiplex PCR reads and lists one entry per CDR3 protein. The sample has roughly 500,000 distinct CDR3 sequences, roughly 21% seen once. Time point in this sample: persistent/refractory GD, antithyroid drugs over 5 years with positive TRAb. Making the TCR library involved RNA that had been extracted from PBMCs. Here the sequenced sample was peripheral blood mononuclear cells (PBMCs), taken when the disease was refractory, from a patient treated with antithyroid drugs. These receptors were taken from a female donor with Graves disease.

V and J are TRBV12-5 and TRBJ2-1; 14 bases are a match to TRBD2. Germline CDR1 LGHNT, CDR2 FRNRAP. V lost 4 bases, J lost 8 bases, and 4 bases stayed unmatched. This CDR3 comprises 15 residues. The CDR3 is CASGSGTSGSDEQFF. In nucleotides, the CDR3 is TGTGCTAGTGGTTCGGGGACTAGCGGGAGCGATGAGCAGTTCTTC.

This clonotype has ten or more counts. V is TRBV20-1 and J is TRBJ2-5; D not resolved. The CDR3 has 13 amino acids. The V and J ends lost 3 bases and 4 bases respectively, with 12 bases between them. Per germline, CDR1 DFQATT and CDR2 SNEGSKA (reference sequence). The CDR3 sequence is CSASGSSRETQYF. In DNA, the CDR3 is TGCAGTGCTAGTGGCAGCTCCCGAGAGACCCAGTACTTC.

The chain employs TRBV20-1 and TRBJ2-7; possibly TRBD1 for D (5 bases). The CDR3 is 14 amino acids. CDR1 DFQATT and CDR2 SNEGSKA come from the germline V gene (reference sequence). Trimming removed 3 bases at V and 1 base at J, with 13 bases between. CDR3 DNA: TGCAGTGCTAGGGCGGCACAGGAGTCCTACGAGCAGTACTTC. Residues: CSARAAQESYEQYF.

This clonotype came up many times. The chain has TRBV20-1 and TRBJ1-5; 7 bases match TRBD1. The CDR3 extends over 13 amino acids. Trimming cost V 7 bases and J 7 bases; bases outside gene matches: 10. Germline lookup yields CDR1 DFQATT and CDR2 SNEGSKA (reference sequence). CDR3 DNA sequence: TGCAGTGGCTCAGGGGGTGTGGGACAGCCCCAGCATTTT. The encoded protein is CSGSGGVGQPQHF.

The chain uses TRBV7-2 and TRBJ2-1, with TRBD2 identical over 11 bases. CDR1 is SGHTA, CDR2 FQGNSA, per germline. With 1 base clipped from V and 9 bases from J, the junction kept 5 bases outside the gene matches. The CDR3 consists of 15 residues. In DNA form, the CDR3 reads TGTGCCAGCAGCTTAGTTACTAGCGGGAGCGGTGAGCAGTTCTTC. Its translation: CASSLVTSGSGEQFF.

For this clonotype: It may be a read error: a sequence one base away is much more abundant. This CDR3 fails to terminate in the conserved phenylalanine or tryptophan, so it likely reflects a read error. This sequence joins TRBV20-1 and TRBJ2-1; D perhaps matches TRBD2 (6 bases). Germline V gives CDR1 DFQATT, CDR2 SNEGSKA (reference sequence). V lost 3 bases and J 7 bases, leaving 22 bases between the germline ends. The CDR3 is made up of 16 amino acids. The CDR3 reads CSASPLSTGAPNEQFL. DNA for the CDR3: TGCAGTGCTAGCCCCCTCTCGACGGGAGCCCCAAATGAGCAGTTCCTC.

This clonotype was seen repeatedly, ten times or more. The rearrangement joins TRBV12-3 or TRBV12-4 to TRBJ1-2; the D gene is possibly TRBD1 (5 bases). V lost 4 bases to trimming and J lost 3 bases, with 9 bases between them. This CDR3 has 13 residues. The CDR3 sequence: CASSSTGDYGYTF. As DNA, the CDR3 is TGTGCCAGCAGTTCTACGGGGGACTATGGCTACACCTTC.

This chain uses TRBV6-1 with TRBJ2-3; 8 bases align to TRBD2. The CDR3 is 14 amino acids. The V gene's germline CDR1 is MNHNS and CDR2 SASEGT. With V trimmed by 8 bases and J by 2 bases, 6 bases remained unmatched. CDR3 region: CASGVAGPTDTQYF. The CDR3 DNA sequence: TGTGCCAGCGGAGTAGCGGGACCCACAGATACGCAGTATTTT.

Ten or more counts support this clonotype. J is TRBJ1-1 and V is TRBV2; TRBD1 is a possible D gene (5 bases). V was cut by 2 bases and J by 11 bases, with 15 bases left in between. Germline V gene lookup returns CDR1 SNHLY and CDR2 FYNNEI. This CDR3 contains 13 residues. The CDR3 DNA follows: TGTGCCAGCAGTGAAACAGGCCGCGGTTTGGCTTTCTTT. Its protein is CASSETGRGLAFF.

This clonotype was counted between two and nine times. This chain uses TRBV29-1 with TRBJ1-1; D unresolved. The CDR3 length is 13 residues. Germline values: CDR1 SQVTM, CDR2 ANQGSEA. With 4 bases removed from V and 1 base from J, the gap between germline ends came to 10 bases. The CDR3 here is CSVARQENTEAFF. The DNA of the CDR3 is TGCAGCGTTGCTAGACAAGAGAACACTGAAGCTTTCTTT.

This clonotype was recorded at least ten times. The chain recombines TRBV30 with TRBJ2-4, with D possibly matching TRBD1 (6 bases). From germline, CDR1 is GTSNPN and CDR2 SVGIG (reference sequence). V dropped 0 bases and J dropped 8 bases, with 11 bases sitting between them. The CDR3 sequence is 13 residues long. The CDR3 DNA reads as TGTGCCTGGAGTGTAGGGGGAAAGGACATTCAGTACTTC. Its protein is CAWSVGGKDIQYF.